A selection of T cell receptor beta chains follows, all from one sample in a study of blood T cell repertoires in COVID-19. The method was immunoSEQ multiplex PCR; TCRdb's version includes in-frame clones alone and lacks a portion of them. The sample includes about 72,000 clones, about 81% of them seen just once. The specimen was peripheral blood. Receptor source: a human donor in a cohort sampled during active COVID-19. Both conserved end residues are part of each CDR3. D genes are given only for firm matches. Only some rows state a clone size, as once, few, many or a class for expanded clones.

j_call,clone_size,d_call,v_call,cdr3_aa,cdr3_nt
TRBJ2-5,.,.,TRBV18,CASSPAGFGRETQYF,TGTGCCAGCTCACCGGCGGGGTTTGGGCGAGAGACCCAGTACTTC
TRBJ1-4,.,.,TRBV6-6,CASRTPTGTFEKLFF,TGTGCCAGCAGGACTCCGACAGGTACCTTTGAAAAACTGTTTTTT
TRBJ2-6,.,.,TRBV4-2,CASSQEWGGTGANVLTF,TGTGCCAGCAGCCAAGAGTGGGGAGGCACTGGGGCCAACGTCCTGACTTTC
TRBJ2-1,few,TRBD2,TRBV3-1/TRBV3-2,CASSASGGGNYDEQFF,TGTGCCAGCAGCGCCTCTGGCGGGGGGAACTACGATGAGCAGTTCTTC
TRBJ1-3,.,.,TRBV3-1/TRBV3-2,CASSQELGNTIYF,TGTGCCAGCAGCCAAGAATTAGGAAACACCATATATTTT
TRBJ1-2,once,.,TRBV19,CASSIRRSGQADYDYTF,TGTGCCAGTAGTATACGAAGGAGCGGCCAGGCCGACTATGACTACACCTTC
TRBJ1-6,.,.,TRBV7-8,CASSQPGQIYNSPLHF,TGTGCCAGCAGCCAACCAGGACAGATCTATAATTCACCCCTCCACTTT
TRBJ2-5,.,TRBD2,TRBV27,CASSPSSGEYQETQYF,TGTGCCAGCAGTCCTTCCAGCGGGGAATACCAAGAGACCCAGTACTTC
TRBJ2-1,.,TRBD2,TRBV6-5,CASSLYGTSRDEQFF,TGTGCCAGCAGTTTATACGGGACTAGTCGGGACGAGCAGTTCTTC
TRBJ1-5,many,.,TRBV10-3,CAISESGGSQPQHF,TGTGCCATCAGTGAGTCGGGGGGGAGTCAGCCCCAGCATTTT
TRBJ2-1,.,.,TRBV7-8,CASSLASGPSFSYNEQFF,TGTGCCAGCAGCTTAGCGTCTGGGCCATCTTTTTCCTACAATGAGCAGTTCTTC
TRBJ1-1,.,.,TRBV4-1,CASRPYQQGNYAEAFF,TGCGCCAGCAGACCGTATCAGCAGGGTAATTACGCTGAAGCTTTCTTT
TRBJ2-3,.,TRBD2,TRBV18,CASSPPGLAGGYTSTDTQYF,TGTGCCAGCTCACCACCAGGGCTAGCGGGGGGGTATACTAGCACAGATACGCAGTATTTT
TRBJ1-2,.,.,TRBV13,CASSLGGSSVYTF,TGTGCCAGCAGCTTAGGCGGGTCATCGGTCTACACCTTC
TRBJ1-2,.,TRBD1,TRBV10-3,CAISESRDRGNRYGYTF,TGTGCCATCAGTGAGTCGAGGGACAGGGGGAATCGCTATGGCTACACCTTC
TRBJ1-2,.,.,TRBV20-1,CSAQGNYGYTF,TGCAGTGCGCAGGGGAACTATGGCTACACCTTC
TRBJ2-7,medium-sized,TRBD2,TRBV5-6,CASSKAGDFHYEQYF,TGTGCCAGCAGCAAAGCGGGGGATTTCCACTACGAGCAGTACTTC
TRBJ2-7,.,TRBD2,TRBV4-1,CASSQLAGTYEQYF,TGCGCCAGCAGCCAGTTAGCGGGGACCTACGAGCAGTACTTC
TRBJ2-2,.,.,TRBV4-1,CASSSRGSGATGELFF,TGCGCCAGCAGCTCCCGGGGGAGCGGAGCCACCGGGGAGCTGTTTTTT
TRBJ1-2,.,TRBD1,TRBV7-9,CASSSYQGASGYTF,TGTGCCAGCAGCTCCTATCAGGGGGCCAGTGGCTACACCTTC
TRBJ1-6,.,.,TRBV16,CASSQRGNSPLHF,TGTGCCAGCAGCCAACGCGGGAATTCACCCCTCCACTTT
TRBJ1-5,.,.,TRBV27,CASSPNGAGNQPQHF,TGTGCCAGCAGCCCAAATGGGGCGGGCAATCAGCCCCAGCATTTT
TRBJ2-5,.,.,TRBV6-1,CASSDWGVHETQYF,TGTGCCAGCAGTGATTGGGGGGTGCATGAGACCCAGTACTTC
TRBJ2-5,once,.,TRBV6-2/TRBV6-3,CASSVVETQYF,TGTGCCAGCAGTGTCGTAGAGACCCAGTACTTC
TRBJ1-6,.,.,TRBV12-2,CASRRSRGGSPLHF,TGTGCAAGTCGTCGGTCCCGAGGCGGTTCACCCCTCCACTTT
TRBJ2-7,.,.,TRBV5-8,CASSVRRSSYEQYF,TGTGCCAGCAGCGTGAGGCGATCAAGCTACGAGCAGTACTTC
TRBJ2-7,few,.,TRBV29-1,CSVGSSRGSSYEQYF,TGCAGCGTTGGTTCGTCTAGGGGGAGCTCCTACGAGCAGTACTTC
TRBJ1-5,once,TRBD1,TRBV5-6,CASSQWDRESYSNQPQHF,TGTGCCAGCAGCCAGTGGGACAGGGAATCTTATAGCAATCAGCCCCAGCATTTT
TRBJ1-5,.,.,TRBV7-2,CASSPVGGSNQPQHF,TGTGCCAGCAGCCCTGTGGGCGGGAGCAATCAGCCCCAGCATTTT
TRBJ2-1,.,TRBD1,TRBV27,CASRTGDSYNEQFF,TGTGCCAGCAGAACAGGGGACTCCTACAATGAGCAGTTCTTC
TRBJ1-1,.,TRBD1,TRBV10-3,CAISQGARMNTEAFF,TGTGCCATCAGCCAGGGGGCGCGGATGAACACTGAAGCTTTCTTT
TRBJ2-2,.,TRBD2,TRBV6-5,CASSYSRRGGTGELFF,TGTGCCAGCAGTTACTCTCGGCGGGGGGGCACCGGGGAGCTGTTTTTT
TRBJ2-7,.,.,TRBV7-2,CASSFEGSYEQYF,TGTGCCAGCAGCTTCGAGGGTTCCTACGAGCAGTACTTC